This T cell receptor beta chain was recovered during a study of cytomegalovirus exposure and HLA in healthy donors. Primers for the PCR totalled 60 Vbeta and 13 Jbeta. Profiled with immunoSEQ multiplex PCR; TCRdb holds only in-frame clones, not every one. The profile shows approximately 52,000 clones, roughly 71% of them singletons. This TCR derives from a man aged 35-49 years in good health and CMV-seropositive. Sequenced input: PBMCs.

CDR3 region: CASSLSGFYNEQFF. The CDR3 region has the DNA TGTGCCAGCAGCCTATCAGGGTTTTACAATGAGCAGTTCTTC. The chain has TRBV7-9 and TRBJ2-1, with D perhaps matching TRBD1 (5 bases). CDR1 and CDR2 from the germline V gene are SEHNR and FQNEAQ (reference sequence). V was trimmed by 5 bases and J by 4 bases, leaving 12 bases between them. The CDR3 contains 14 residues.